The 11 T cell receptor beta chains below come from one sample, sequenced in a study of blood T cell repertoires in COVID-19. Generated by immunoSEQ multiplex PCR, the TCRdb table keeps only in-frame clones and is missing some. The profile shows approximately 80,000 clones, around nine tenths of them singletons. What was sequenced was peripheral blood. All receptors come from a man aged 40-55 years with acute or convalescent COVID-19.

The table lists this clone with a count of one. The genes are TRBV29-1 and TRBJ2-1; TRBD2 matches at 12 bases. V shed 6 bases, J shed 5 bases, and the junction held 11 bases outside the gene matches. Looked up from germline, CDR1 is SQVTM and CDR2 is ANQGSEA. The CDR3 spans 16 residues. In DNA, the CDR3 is TGCAGCGTCTTCCAGTGGCTAGCGGGAGGGCACAATGAGCAGTTCTTC. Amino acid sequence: CSVFQWLAGGHNEQFF.

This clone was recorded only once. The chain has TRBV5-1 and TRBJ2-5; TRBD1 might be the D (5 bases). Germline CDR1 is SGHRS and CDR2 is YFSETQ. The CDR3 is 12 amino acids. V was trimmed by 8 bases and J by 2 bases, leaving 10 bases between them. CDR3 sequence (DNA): TGCGCCAGTCACAGGAATCAAGAGACCCAGTACTTC. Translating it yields CASHRNQETQYF.

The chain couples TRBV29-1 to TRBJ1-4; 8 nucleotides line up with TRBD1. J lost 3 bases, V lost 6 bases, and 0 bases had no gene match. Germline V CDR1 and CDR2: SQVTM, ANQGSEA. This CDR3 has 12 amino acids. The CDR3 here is CSVQGANEKLFF. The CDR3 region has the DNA TGCAGCGTACAGGGGGCTAATGAAAAACTGTTTTTT.

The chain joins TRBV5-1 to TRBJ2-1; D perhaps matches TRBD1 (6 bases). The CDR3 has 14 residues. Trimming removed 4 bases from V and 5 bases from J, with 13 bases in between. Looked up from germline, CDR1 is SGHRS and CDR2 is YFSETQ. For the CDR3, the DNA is TGCGCCAGCAGCCCCGACAGGCCACACAATGAGCAGTTCTTC. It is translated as CASSPDRPHNEQFF.

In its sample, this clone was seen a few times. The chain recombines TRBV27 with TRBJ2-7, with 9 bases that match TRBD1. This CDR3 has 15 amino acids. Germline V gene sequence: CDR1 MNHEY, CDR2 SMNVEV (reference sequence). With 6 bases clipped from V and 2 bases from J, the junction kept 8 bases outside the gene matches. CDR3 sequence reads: CASSLNRGLTYEQYF. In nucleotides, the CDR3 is TGTGCCAGCAGCCTAAACAGGGGGCTCACCTACGAGCAGTACTTC.

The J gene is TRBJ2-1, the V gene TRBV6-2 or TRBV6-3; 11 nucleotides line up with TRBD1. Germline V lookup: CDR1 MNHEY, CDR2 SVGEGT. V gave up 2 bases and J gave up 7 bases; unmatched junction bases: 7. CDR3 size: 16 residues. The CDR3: CASSYPEDRGQNEQFF. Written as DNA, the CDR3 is TGTGCCAGCAGTTACCCCGAGGACAGGGGGCAGAATGAGCAGTTCTTC.

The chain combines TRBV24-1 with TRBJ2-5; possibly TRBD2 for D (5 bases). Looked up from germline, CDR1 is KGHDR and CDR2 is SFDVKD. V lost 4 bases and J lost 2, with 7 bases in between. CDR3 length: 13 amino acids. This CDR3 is CATSEQRQETQYF. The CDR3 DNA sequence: TGTGCCACCAGTGAGCAGCGGCAAGAGACCCAGTACTTC.

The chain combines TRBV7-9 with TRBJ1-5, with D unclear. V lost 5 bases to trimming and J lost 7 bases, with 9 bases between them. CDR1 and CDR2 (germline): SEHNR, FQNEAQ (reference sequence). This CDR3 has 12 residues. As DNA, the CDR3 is TGTGCCAGCAGCACCGGTACCCAGCCCCAGCATTTT. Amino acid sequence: CASSTGTQPQHF.

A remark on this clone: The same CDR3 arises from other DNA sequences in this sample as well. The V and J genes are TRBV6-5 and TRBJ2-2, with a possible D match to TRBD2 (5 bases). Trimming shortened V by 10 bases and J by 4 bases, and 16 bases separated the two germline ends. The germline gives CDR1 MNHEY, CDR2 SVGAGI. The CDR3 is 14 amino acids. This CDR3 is CATQSRGSTGELFF. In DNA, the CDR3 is TGTGCCACCCAATCCCGGGGTTCCACCGGGGAGCTGTTTTTT.

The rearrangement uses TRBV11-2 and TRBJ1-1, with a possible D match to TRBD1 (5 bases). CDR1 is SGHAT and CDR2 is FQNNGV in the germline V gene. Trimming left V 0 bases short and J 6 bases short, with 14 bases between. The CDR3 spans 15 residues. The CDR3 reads CASSLEGQAVSEAFF. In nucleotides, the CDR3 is TGTGCCAGCAGCTTAGAAGGACAAGCAGTCTCTGAAGCTTTCTTT.

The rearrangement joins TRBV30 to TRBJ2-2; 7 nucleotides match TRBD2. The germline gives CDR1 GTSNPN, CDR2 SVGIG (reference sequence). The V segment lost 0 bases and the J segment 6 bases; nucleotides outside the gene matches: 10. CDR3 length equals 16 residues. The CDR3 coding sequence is TGTGCCTGGAGTGTTCGGGCGGGAGTGGGGGCCGGGGAGCTGTTTTTT. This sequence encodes CAWSVRAGVGAGELFF. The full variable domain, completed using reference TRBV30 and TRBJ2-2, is SQTIHQWPATLVQPVGSPLSLECTVEGTSNPNLYWYRQAAGRGLQLLFYSVGIGQISSEVPQNLSASRPQDRQFILSSKKLLLSDSGFYLCAWSVRAGVGAGELFFGEGSRLTVL.